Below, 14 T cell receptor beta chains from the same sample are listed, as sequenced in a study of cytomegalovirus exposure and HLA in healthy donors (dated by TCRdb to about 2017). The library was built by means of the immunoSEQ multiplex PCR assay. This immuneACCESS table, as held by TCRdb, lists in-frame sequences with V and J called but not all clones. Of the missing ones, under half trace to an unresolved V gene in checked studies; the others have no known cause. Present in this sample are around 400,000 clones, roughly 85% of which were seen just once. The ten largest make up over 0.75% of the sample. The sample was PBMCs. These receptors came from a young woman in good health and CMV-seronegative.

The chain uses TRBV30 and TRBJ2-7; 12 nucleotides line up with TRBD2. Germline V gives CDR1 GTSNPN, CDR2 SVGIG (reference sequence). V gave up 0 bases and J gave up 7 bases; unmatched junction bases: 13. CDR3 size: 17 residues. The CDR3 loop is CAWSVDRTSGTLREQYF. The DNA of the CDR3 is TGTGCCTGGAGTGTAGACCGGACTAGCGGGACCCTACGTGAGCAGTACTTC.

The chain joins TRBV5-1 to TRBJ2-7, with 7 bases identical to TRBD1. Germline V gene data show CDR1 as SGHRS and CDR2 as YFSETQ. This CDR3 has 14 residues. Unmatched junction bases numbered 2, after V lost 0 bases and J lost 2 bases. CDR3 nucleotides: TGCGCCAGCAGCTTGGTAAGGGGGCCCTACGAGCAGTACTTC. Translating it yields CASSLVRGPYEQYF.

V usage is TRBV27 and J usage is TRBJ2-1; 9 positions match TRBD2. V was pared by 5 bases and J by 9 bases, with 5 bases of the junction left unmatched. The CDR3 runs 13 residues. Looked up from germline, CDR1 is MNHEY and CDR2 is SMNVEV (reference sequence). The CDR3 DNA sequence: TGTGCCAGCAGTCCGGGGACTAGCTTTGAGCAGTTCTTC. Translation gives CASSPGTSFEQFF.

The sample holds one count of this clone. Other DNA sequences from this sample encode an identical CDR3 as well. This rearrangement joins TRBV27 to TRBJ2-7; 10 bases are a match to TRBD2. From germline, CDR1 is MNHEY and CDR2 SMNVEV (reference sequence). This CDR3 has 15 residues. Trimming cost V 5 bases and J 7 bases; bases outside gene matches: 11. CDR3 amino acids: CASSTLAGVSGEQYF. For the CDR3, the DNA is TGTGCCAGCAGTACCCTAGCGGGAGTTTCTGGTGAGCAGTACTTC.

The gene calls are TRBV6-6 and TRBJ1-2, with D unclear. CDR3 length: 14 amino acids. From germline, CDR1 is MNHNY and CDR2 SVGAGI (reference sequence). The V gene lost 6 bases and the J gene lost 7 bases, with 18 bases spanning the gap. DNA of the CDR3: TGTGCCAGCAGCAGCGGGCCGCAAAATCTTGGCTACACCTTC. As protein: CASSSGPQNLGYTF.

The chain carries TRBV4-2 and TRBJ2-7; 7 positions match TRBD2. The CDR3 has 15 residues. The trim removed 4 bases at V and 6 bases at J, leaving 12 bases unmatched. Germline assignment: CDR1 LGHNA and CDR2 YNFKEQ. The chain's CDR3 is CASSPREGGLSEQYF. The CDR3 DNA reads TGTGCCAGCAGCCCGAGGGAGGGCGGTTTGAGCGAGCAGTACTTC.

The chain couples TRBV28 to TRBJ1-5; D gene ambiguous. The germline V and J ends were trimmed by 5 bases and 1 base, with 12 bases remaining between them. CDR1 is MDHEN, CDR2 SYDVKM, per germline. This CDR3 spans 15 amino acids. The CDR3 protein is CASSIAGSSNQPQHF. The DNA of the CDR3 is TGTGCCAGCAGTATCGCGGGCTCGAGCAATCAGCCCCAGCATTTT.

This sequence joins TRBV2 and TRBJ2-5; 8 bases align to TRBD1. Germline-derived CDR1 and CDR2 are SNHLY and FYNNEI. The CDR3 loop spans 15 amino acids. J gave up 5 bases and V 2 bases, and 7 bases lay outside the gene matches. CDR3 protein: CASSERARGLETQYF. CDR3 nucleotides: TGTGCCAGCAGTGAACGGGCCAGGGGGCTTGAGACCCAGTACTTC. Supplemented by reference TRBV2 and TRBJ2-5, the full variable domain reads EPEVTQTPSHQVTQMGQEVILRCVPISNHLYFYWYRQILGQKVEFLVSFYNNEISEKSEIFDDQFSVERPDGSNFTLKIRSTKLEDSAMYFCASSERARGLETQYFGPGTRLLVL.

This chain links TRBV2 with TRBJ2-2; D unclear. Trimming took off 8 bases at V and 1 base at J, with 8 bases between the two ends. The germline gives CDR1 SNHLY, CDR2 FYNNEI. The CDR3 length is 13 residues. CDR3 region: CASGPLNTGELFF. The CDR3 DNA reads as TGTGCCAGCGGCCCCCTGAACACCGGGGAGCTGTTTTTT.

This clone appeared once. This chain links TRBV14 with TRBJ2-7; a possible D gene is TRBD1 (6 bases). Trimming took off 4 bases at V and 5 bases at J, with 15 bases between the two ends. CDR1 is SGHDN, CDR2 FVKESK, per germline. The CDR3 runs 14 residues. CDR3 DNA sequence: TGTGCCAGCAGCCTCGAGGGGGATTTGGACGAGCAGTACTTC. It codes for CASSLEGDLDEQYF.

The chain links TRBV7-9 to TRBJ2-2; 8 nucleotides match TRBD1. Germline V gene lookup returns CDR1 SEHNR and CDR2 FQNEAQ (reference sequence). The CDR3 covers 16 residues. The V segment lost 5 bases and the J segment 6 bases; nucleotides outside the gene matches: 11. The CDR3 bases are TGTGCCAGCAGCCGCGACGGCAGGGGGCGCTCCGGGGAGCTGTTTTTT. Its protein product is CASSRDGRGRSGELFF.

The CDR3 sequence: CATSRDEIAETADTQYF. CDR3 DNA: TGTGCCACCAGCAGAGATGAAATCGCGGAGACGGCAGATACGCAGTATTTT. The rearrangement joins TRBV15 to TRBJ2-3; D is uncertain. The germline V and J ends were trimmed by 0 bases and 4 bases, with 17 bases remaining between them. Per germline, CDR1 LNHNV and CDR2 YYDKDF (reference sequence). The length of the CDR3 is 17 residues.

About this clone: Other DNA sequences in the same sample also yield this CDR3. The CDR3 loop is CASSVGTGPNYGYTF. CDR3 DNA sequence: TGTGCCAGCAGCGTAGGAACAGGACCCAACTATGGCTACACCTTC. The genes are TRBV9 and TRBJ1-2, with D tentatively TRBD1 (5 bases). In germline, CDR1 is SGDLS, CDR2 YYNGEE. V lost 0 bases, J lost 2 bases, and 11 bases lay in between. CDR3 length: 15 amino acids.

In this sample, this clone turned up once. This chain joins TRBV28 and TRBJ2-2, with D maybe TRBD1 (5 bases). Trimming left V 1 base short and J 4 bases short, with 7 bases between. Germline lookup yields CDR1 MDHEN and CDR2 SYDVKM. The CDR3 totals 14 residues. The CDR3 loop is CASSLYRSTGELFF. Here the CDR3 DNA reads TGTGCCAGCAGTTTATACAGGTCCACCGGGGAGCTGTTTTTT.